These 29 T cell receptor beta chains originate from one sample sequenced in a study of OX40 agonist ivuxolimab in advanced cancers. The protocol was immunoSEQ multiplex PCR, while the TCRdb copy is restricted to in-frame clones and leaves out a portion. The sample yields roughly 48,000 clones, 65% to 85% seen once. Sequencing used CD4+ or CD8+ T cells sorted from blood, obtained in a trial of the OX40 agonist ivuxolimab. These receptor sequences come from an adult with an advanced solid tumor such as melanoma, head and neck, liver or kidney cancer.

V usage is TRBV15 and J usage is TRBJ1-5, with 10 bases lining up with TRBD1. The CDR3 totals 16 residues. Germline V CDR1 and CDR2: LNHNV, YYDKDF (reference sequence). The ends lost 1 base at V and 4 bases at J; junction bases unmatched: 4. CDR3 sequence (DNA): TGTGCCACCAGCAGAGTCTGGGGACAGGGGAATCAGCCCCAGCATTTT. Translating it yields CATSRVWGQGNQPQHF.

J is TRBJ2-3 and V is TRBV10-2; D perhaps matches TRBD2 (7 bases). Germline V gene lookup returns CDR1 WSHSY and CDR2 SAAADI. V was trimmed by 6 bases and J by 1 base, leaving 17 bases between them. CDR3 length: 16 amino acids. The DNA of the CDR3 is TGCGCCAGCAGACCGACGAACGGGGGGCGCACAGATACGCAGTATTTT. Protein sequence: CASRPTNGGRTDTQYF.

DNA of the CDR3: TGTGCCAGCAGCTCTACTAGTTATGAGCAGTTCTTC. Its protein product is CASSSTSYEQFF. This chain uses TRBV5-6 with TRBJ2-1; the D gene is possibly TRBD2 (5 bases). This CDR3 is 12 amino acids long. Germline CDR1 reads SGHDT; CDR2 reads YYEEEE. V lost 3 bases and J 8 bases, leaving 9 bases between the germline ends.

The chain couples TRBV6-6 to TRBJ1-2; 7 bases are a match to TRBD1. This CDR3 is 13 amino acids long. Germline loops: CDR1 MNHNY, CDR2 SVGAGI (reference sequence). V trimming: 5 bases; J trimming: 5 bases; junction bases outside the gene matches: 5. The CDR3 coding sequence is TGTGCCAGCAGTCAGACAGGGCCTTATGGCTACACCTTC. This gives the protein CASSQTGPYGYTF.

The genes are TRBV11-3 and TRBJ2-3; weak D call: TRBD2 (6 bases). The CDR3 consists of 15 residues. With 5 bases removed from V and 1 base from J, the gap between germline ends came to 13 bases. The germline CDR1 and CDR2 sequences are SGHNT and YENEEA. CDR3 sequence reads: CASSVGVAGTDTQYF. CDR3 sequence (DNA): TGTGCCAGCAGCGTCGGGGTAGCGGGCACAGATACGCAGTATTTT.

The CDR3 spells CASSLVVGGETQYF. CDR3 nucleotides: TGCGCCAGCAGCTTGGTGGTGGGGGGAGAGACCCAGTACTTC. The chain couples TRBV5-1 to TRBJ2-5, with D maybe TRBD2 (6 bases). Germline V gives CDR1 SGHRS, CDR2 YFSETQ. The CDR3 length is 14 residues. Trimming stripped 0 bases from V and 4 bases from J, with 10 bases between.

The chain is built from TRBV10-3 and TRBJ2-5; D ambiguous. The DNA end is a closer match to TRBJ2-7, so the J assignment may be wrong. The CDR3 is 12 residues long. Germline CDR1 reads ENHRY; CDR2 reads SYGVKD. CDR3: CAIAMSSYEQYF. The CDR3 DNA sequence: TGTGCCATCGCCATGAGCTCCTACGAGCAGTACTTC.

The genes are TRBV6-5 and TRBJ1-2; no definite D call. The germline V and J ends were trimmed by 2 bases and 4 bases, with 11 bases remaining between them. Looked up from germline, CDR1 is MNHEY and CDR2 is SVGAGI. The CDR3 runs to 14 residues. The CDR3 coding sequence is TGTGCCAGCAGTTACCACCACGAAAGCTATGGCTACACCTTC. It yields the protein CASSYHHESYGYTF.

A few counts support this clone. This rearrangement joins TRBV7-8 to TRBJ1-6, with TRBD1 matching 7 bases. V trimming: 5 bases; J trimming: 7 bases; junction bases outside the gene matches: 5. This CDR3 spans 14 amino acids. Germline CDR1 is SGHVS and CDR2 is FQNEAQ. CDR3 nucleotide sequence: TGTGCCAGCAGCCGAGGACAGGAGAATTCACCCCTCCACTTT. This gives the protein CASSRGQENSPLHF.

This rearrangement joins TRBV5-6 to TRBJ1-2, with TRBD1 matching over 7 bases. V shed 4 bases and J 5 bases; nucleotides not matched to a gene: 8. The CDR3 is made up of 14 amino acids. CDR1 is SGHDT, CDR2 YYEEEE, per germline. The CDR3 loop reads CASSQRDRMYGYTF. DNA of the CDR3: TGTGCCAGCAGCCAACGGGACAGAATGTATGGCTACACCTTC.

CDR3 protein: CAAHPSGGGAEGYTF. CDR3 coding DNA: TGTGCCGCCCACCCGTCGGGAGGAGGGGCGGAGGGCTACACCTTC. V gene TRBV6-5 combines with J gene TRBJ1-2; D is possibly TRBD1 (5 bases). V was pared by 11 bases and J by 8 bases, with 27 bases between. Per germline, CDR1 MNHEY and CDR2 SVGAGI. CDR3 length equals 15 residues.

The chain combines TRBV29-1 with TRBJ2-5; D is perhaps TRBD2 (6 bases). The CDR3 totals 13 residues. Germline-derived CDR1 and CDR2 are SQVTM and ANQGSEA. Trimming left V 4 bases short and J 5 bases short, with 14 bases between. The CDR3 coding sequence is TGCAGCGTTGTATGGGGGGTCATGGAGACCCAGTACTTC. It codes for CSVVWGVMETQYF.

The genes are TRBV7-2 and TRBJ1-2; a possible D gene is TRBD1 (5 bases). Germline loops: CDR1 SGHTA, CDR2 FQGNSA. The length of the CDR3 is 14 residues. Trimming removed 5 bases from V and 2 bases from J, with 12 bases in between. The CDR3 here is CASSQGARNYGYTF. CDR3 DNA: TGTGCCAGCAGCCAGGGTGCCCGAAACTATGGCTACACCTTC.

The J gene is TRBJ2-3, the V gene TRBV5-1; D not resolved. The germline gives CDR1 SGHRS, CDR2 YFSETQ. Trimming cost V 3 bases and J 1 base, with 9 bases left between them. This CDR3 is 14 amino acids long. The CDR3 DNA reads as TGCGCCAGCAGCTCGGCCTGGGGCACAGATACGCAGTATTTT. Encoded protein: CASSSAWGTDTQYF.

The chain has TRBV9 and TRBJ1-2, with a tentative D call TRBD1 (6 bases). V was cut by 0 bases and J by 6 bases, with 12 bases left in between. CDR1 is SGDLS and CDR2 is YYNGEE in the germline V gene. There are 14 residues in the CDR3. The CDR3 loop is CASSVEERGDGYTF. CDR3 bases: TGTGCCAGCAGCGTAGAGGAGAGGGGGGATGGCTACACCTTC.

The chain couples TRBV5-5 to TRBJ2-5, with 7 bases aligning to TRBD1. CDR3 length equals 15 residues. CDR1 is SGHKS and CDR2 is YYEKEE in the germline V gene (reference sequence). V shed 0 bases and J 5 bases; nucleotides not matched to a gene: 7. The CDR3 DNA reads TGTGCCAGCAGCTTGGTAGGGGGCGTTGGGGAGACCCAGTACTTC. Its translation: CASSLVGGVGETQYF.

This clone was seen a few times. The chain employs TRBV19 and TRBJ2-3; 9 nucleotides align to TRBD1. V was pared by 10 bases and J by 5 bases, with 4 bases of the junction left unmatched. Germline CDR1 and CDR2: LNHDA and SQIVND (reference sequence). This CDR3 comprises 12 residues. The DNA for the CDR3 is TGTGCCATACAGGGGGCCGGAGATACGCAGTATTTT. Residues: CAIQGAGDTQYF.

The rearrangement links TRBV4-3 to TRBJ1-6; D unresolved. The CDR3 runs 15 residues. Trimming stripped 0 bases from V and 3 bases from J, with 6 bases between. The germline V gene has CDR1 LGHNA and CDR2 YSLEER. Here the CDR3 reads CASSQDGSYNSPLHF. The CDR3 DNA sequence: TGCGCCAGCAGCCAAGATGGGAGCTATAATTCACCCCTCCACTTT.

The chain couples TRBV7-9 to TRBJ1-1; D not resolved. The V gene lost 1 base and the J gene lost 3 bases, with 6 bases spanning the gap. CDR3 size: 13 residues. Germline values: CDR1 SEHNR, CDR2 FQNEAQ (reference sequence). The CDR3, as DNA: TGTGCCAGCAGCTTAGTCCGGGACACTGAAGCTTTCTTT. It yields the protein CASSLVRDTEAFF.

The chain couples TRBV9 to TRBJ2-5; TRBD2 matches at 9 bases. Trimming removed 0 bases from V and 2 bases from J; junction bases left unmatched: 11. This CDR3 has 18 amino acids. CDR1 and CDR2 from the germline V gene are SGDLS and YYNGEE. The CDR3 coding sequence is TGTGCCAGCAGCGTAGCTCCCTTGGGTAGCGGGGGACAAGAGACCCAGTACTTC. Its translation: CASSVAPLGSGGQETQYF.

DNA for the CDR3: TGTGCCAGCAGCTTTAGGCTAGCGGGGGCCAAAGAGACCCAGTACTTC. Its protein product is CASSFRLAGAKETQYF. The rearrangement joins TRBV11-3 to TRBJ2-5, with TRBD2 matching 10 bases. The CDR3 is 16 amino acids. Germline V CDR1 and CDR2: SGHNT, YENEEA. J lost 3 bases, V lost 3 bases, and 7 bases had no gene match.

The chain employs TRBV4-3 and TRBJ2-3; D may be TRBD2 (6 bases). Germline CDR1 is LGHNA and CDR2 is YSLEER. The CDR3 length is 16 residues. V lost 4 bases and J 0 bases, leaving 14 bases between the germline ends. The CDR3 protein is CASSPRLGLSTDTQYF. DNA for the CDR3: TGCGCCAGCAGCCCGCGACTGGGACTGAGCACAGATACGCAGTATTTT.

The chain links TRBV5-1 to TRBJ1-2; 9 nucleotides match TRBD1. V was pared by 7 bases and J by 1 base, with 8 bases of the junction left unmatched. The CDR3 length is 15 residues. Germline-derived CDR1 and CDR2 are SGHRS and YFSETQ. CDR3 sequence (DNA): TGCGCCAGCTCCTTTAGGACAGGGGTTAACTATGGCTACACCTTC. It encodes CASSFRTGVNYGYTF.

The genes are TRBV6-1 and TRBJ1-2, with a weak D call TRBD1 (6 bases). The CDR3 spans 14 residues. Trimming took 7 bases from V and 0 from J, leaving 12 bases between them. Germline V gene sequence: CDR1 MNHNS, CDR2 SASEGT. CDR3 amino acids: CASIDRSANYGYTF. CDR3 nucleotide sequence: TGTGCCAGCATTGACAGGTCAGCTAACTATGGCTACACCTTC.

The rearrangement joins TRBV2 to TRBJ1-1; D call uncertain. This CDR3 region has 9 residues. Trimming left V 9 bases short and J 8 bases short, with 7 bases between. Germline V lookup: CDR1 SNHLY, CDR2 FYNNEI. In DNA form, the CDR3 reads TGTGCCAGGACCCAAGAAGCTTTCTTT. This translates into CARTQEAFF.

The CDR3 is CSVGAGRLNEKLFF. CDR3 in DNA: TGCAGCGTTGGGGCCGGAAGACTTAATGAAAAACTGTTTTTT. The V gene is TRBV29-1, the J gene TRBJ1-4; no firm D call. The CDR3 contains 14 residues. Germline V gene data show CDR1 as SQVTM and CDR2 as ANQGSEA. V was trimmed by 4 bases and J by 4 bases, leaving 13 bases between them.

This chain connects TRBV10-3 to TRBJ2-2, with D possibly matching TRBD1 (7 bases). With 10 bases removed from V and 3 bases from J, the gap between germline ends came to 18 bases. In germline, CDR1 is ENHRY, CDR2 SYGVKD. The CDR3 has 15 residues. The CDR3 region has the DNA TGTGCCACCAAAGAGGCAGGGGGGCACACCGGGGAGCTGTTTTTT. Protein: CATKEAGGHTGELFF.

V usage is TRBV7-2 and J usage is TRBJ1-6, with D possibly matching TRBD1 (6 bases). CDR1 and CDR2 (germline): SGHTA, FQGNSA. The CDR3 spans 15 residues. The germline V and J ends were trimmed by 4 bases and 2 bases, with 9 bases remaining between them. DNA for the CDR3: TGTGCCAGCAGCTCGGACAGAACCTATAATTCACCCCTCCACTTT. It specifies CASSSDRTYNSPLHF.

The chain has TRBV25-1 and TRBJ1-2; the match to TRBD1 covers 8 bases. In germline, CDR1 is MGHDK, CDR2 SYGVNS. The ends lost 4 bases at V and 8 bases at J; junction bases unmatched: 9. CDR3 length: 14 amino acids. The CDR3 loop is CASSANPRGRGYTF. The CDR3 nucleotides read TGTGCCAGCAGTGCGAACCCCAGGGGGCGAGGCTACACCTTC.